Listed here are 27 T cell receptor beta chains from one sample, sequenced in a study of T cell repertoires in cytomegalovirus infection. These TCRs are of unknown antigen specificity. TCRdb reprocessed the reads with MiXCR, giving one entry per CDR3 protein. The sample records roughly 800,000 distinct CDR3 sequences, 25% to 35% being singletons. The sample here was cultured CD8+ T cells from PBMCs, taken from culture after CMV antigen stimulation. Source of these receptors: a human donor in good health (CMV status not recorded). Some clones in this sample may be carry-over from other donors' samples.

The chain couples TRBV11-2 to TRBJ1-4; no clear D. V was shortened by 0 bases and J by 0 bases, with 23 bases between the two germline ends. CDR1 is SGHAT, CDR2 FQNNGV, per germline. The CDR3 sequence is 21 residues long. CDR3 amino acids: CASSLDSPWKQRLATNEKLFF. CDR3 nucleotides: TGTGCCAGCAGCTTAGATTCGCCCTGGAAACAGCGACTGGCAACTAATGAAAAACTGTTTTTT.

In its sample, this clonotype was seen many times. The rearrangement uses TRBV5-6 and TRBJ2-3; 9 bases are shared with TRBD1. The V segment lost 3 bases and the J segment 7 bases; nucleotides outside the gene matches: 9. Per the germline V gene, CDR1 is SGHDT and CDR2 is YYEEEE. The CDR3 has 15 residues. CDR3 sequence reads: CASSYGGGTGNTQYF. CDR3 DNA sequence: TGTGCCAGCAGCTATGGTGGCGGGACAGGGAATACGCAGTATTTT.

The J gene is TRBJ2-7, the V gene TRBV7-9; possibly TRBD1 or TRBD2 for D (5 bases each). The CDR3 has 14 amino acids. Germline V gene data show CDR1 as SEHNR and CDR2 as FQNEAQ (reference sequence). The ends were cut back, 5 bases at V and 0 bases at J, with 11 bases in the middle. The CDR3 DNA follows: TGTGCCAGCAGCCCCCGGGACCGCTCCTACGAGCAGTACGTC. This sequence encodes CASSPRDRSYEQYV.

A few counts support this clonotype. This sequence joins TRBV28 and TRBJ2-7; D unclear. With 3 bases removed from V and 2 bases from J, the gap between germline ends came to 8 bases. The CDR3 has 13 amino acids. Germline V gene data show CDR1 as MDHEN and CDR2 as SYDVKM. CDR3 loop: CASSLLPTYEQYV. In nucleotides, the CDR3 is TGTGCCAGCAGTTTGTTGCCCACCTACGAGCAGTACGTC.

This clonotype was detected only a few times. The chain is built from TRBV7-2 and TRBJ2-5; 8 bases align to TRBD1. V lost 2 bases to trimming and J lost 2 bases; unmatched junction nucleotides: 7. Germline V lookup: CDR1 SGHTA, CDR2 FQGNSA. This CDR3 spans 16 amino acids. The CDR3 region is CASSLNQGANQETQYF. As DNA, the CDR3 is TGTGCCAGCAGCTTAAATCAGGGGGCGAATCAAGAGACCCAGTACTTC.

The chain uses TRBV27 and TRBJ1-5; the D gene is possibly TRBD1 (5 bases). The V end lost 8 bases, the J end lost 3 bases, and 17 bases lay between the germline ends. This CDR3 is built from 15 residues. The germline V gene encodes CDR1 MNHEY and CDR2 SMNVEV (reference sequence). The CDR3 loop is CASDGGREPNQPQHF. As DNA, the CDR3 is TGTGCCAGCGATGGGGGGAGAGAGCCCAATCAGCCCCAGCATTTT.

The chain couples TRBV9 to TRBJ1-1; D may be TRBD1 (6 bases). The length of the CDR3 is 15 residues. The germline V gene has CDR1 SGDLS and CDR2 YYNGEE. V lost 2 bases, J lost 1 base, and 12 bases lay in between. The CDR3 reads CASSVAGASNTEAFF. The CDR3 nucleotides are TGTGCCAGCAGCGTCGCAGGGGCCTCGAACACTGAAGCTTTCTTT.

The chain recombines TRBV20-1 with TRBJ2-4; TRBD1 is a possible D gene (6 bases). The germline CDR1 and CDR2 sequences are DFQATT and SNEGSKA (reference sequence). The CDR3 totals 16 residues. Deletions cut 0 bases from V and 0 bases from J, with 12 bases between. The CDR3 sequence is CSARDRGIIAKNIQYF. The DNA of the CDR3 is TGCAGTGCTAGAGACAGGGGCATCATAGCCAAAAACATTCAGTACTTC.

The sample holds a few counts of this clonotype. V and J are TRBV12-3 or TRBV12-4 and TRBJ2-1, with D uncertain. V dropped 3 bases and J dropped 10 bases, with 10 bases sitting between them. CDR3 size: 12 residues. CDR3 bases: TGTGCCAGCAGTTTTCCCCAACGGGAGCAGTTCTTC. It translates to CASSFPQREQFF.

A few counts support this clonotype. The gene calls are TRBV3-1 and TRBJ2-1, with D possibly being TRBD2 (6 bases). CDR3 length: 16 residues. Trimming took off 0 bases at V and 8 bases at J, with 17 bases between the two ends. CDR1 and CDR2 (germline): LGHDT, YNNKEL (reference sequence). CDR3 sequence: CASSQERDPFVDEQFF. CDR3 coding DNA: TGTGCCAGCAGCCAAGAGCGGGACCCGTTCGTCGATGAGCAGTTCTTC.

At least ten counts were recorded for this clonotype. J is TRBJ2-6 and V is TRBV7-2; 9 bases map to TRBD2. The length of the CDR3 is 17 residues. Germline V gene lookup returns CDR1 SGHTA and CDR2 FQGNSA. The ends lost 5 bases at V and 0 bases at J; junction bases unmatched: 5. The CDR3 DNA reads TGTGCCAGCAGCGGGGATAGCGGGGGCTCTGGGGCCAACGTCCTGACTTTC. Protein sequence: CASSGDSGGSGANVLTF.

The gene calls are TRBV15 and TRBJ2-7; maybe TRBD2 (5 bases). The germline V gene encodes CDR1 LNHNV and CDR2 YYDKDF (reference sequence). V was clipped by 2 bases and J by 6 bases, with 11 bases between them. This CDR3 comprises 13 residues. The CDR3 reads CATSRTGKGEQYF. The CDR3 DNA reads as TGTGCCACCAGCAGAACGGGGAAAGGCGAGCAGTACTTC.

This clonotype was seen only a few times. The chain is built from TRBV27 and TRBJ1-1, with a possible D match to TRBD1 (6 bases). Trimming cost V 3 bases and J 0 bases, with 17 bases left between them. Germline V gene sequence: CDR1 MNHEY, CDR2 SMNVEV (reference sequence). This CDR3 comprises 17 residues. CDR3 sequence (DNA): TGTGCCAGCAGTTTCTATTATGTCCGGGGGCTGAACACTGAAGCTTTCTTT. Residues: CASSFYYVRGLNTEAFF.

There are a few counts of this clonotype. This chain connects TRBV27 to TRBJ2-1; unclear D gene. Trimming took 6 bases from V and 6 from J, leaving 9 bases between them. There are 12 residues in the CDR3. In germline, CDR1 is MNHEY, CDR2 SMNVEV (reference sequence). This chain's CDR3 is CASRRVLNEQFF. The CDR3, as DNA: TGTGCCAGCAGACGGGTCCTCAATGAGCAGTTCTTC.

This sequence joins TRBV6-2 or TRBV6-3 and TRBJ2-7; tentatively, D is TRBD1 or TRBD2 (5 bases each). The CDR3 extends over 16 amino acids. Germline assignment: CDR1 MNHEY and CDR2 SVGEGT. With 5 bases removed from V and 2 bases from J, the gap between germline ends came to 19 bases. CDR3 region: CASSPGLGRLAYEQYV. CDR3 in DNA: TGTGCCAGCAGTCCCGGTCTGGGACGGCTGGCCTACGAGCAGTACGTC.

The chain couples TRBV27 to TRBJ2-7; no clear D gene. V lost 6 bases, J lost 3 bases, and 9 bases lay in between. The CDR3 is 12 amino acids. The germline gives CDR1 MNHEY, CDR2 SMNVEV (reference sequence). The CDR3 here is CASRQNRYEQYF. The CDR3 coding sequence is TGTGCCAGCAGACAGAACCGCTACGAGCAGTACTTC.

This clonotype was counted between two and nine times. V is TRBV7-8 and J is TRBJ2-4; a possible D gene is TRBD2 (5 bases). The CDR3 consists of 16 residues. V was shortened by 4 bases and J by 1 base, with 14 bases between the two germline ends. Germline assignment: CDR1 SGHVS and CDR2 FQNEAQ. CDR3 in amino acids: CASSSRTGQAKNIQYF. CDR3 in DNA: TGTGCCAGCAGCTCCAGGACTGGTCAGGCCAAAAACATTCAGTACTTC.

V is TRBV18 and J is TRBJ2-1; the match to TRBD1 covers 9 bases. V trimming: 6 bases; J trimming: 4 bases; junction bases outside the gene matches: 16. This CDR3 comprises 18 residues. Germline CDR1 and CDR2: KGHSH and LQKENI. The CDR3 loop reads CASSSSTGGTTLYNEQFF. CDR3 DNA: TGTGCCAGCTCGTCTTCGACAGGGGGTACGACCCTGTACAATGAGCAGTTCTTC. Variable domain in full (rest from reference TRBV18 and TRBJ2-1): NAGVMQNPRHLVRRRGQEARLRCSPMKGHSHVYWYRQLPEEGLKFMVYLQKENIIDESGMPKERFSAEFPKEGPSILRIQQVVRGDSAAYFCASSSSTGGTTLYNEQFFGPGTRLTVL.

The V call is TRBV27, the J call TRBJ2-7, with 11 bases that match TRBD1. CDR1 and CDR2 from the germline V gene are MNHEY and SMNVEV (reference sequence). Losses at the gene ends were 2 bases for V and 8 bases for J; bases not matched to a gene: 8. The CDR3 has 15 amino acids. The CDR3 loop reads CASSLEGQGGLKQYF. The CDR3 DNA is TGTGCCAGCAGTTTAGAGGGACAGGGGGGTTTGAAGCAGTACTTC.

The chain is built from TRBV20-1 and TRBJ1-2, with 9 bases identical to TRBD1. The CDR3 is made up of 14 amino acids. Germline CDR1 reads DFQATT; CDR2 reads SNEGSKA (reference sequence). The V gene end was trimmed by 7 bases and the J gene end by 7 bases; junction bases not matched to a gene: 13. The CDR3, as DNA: TGCAGTGTCCCGATCCGGGACAGGGTTAGTGGCTACACCTTC. Its protein is CSVPIRDRVSGYTF.

As to this clonotype: Germline and junction disagree at one end, which may indicate a read error. This sequence joins TRBV27 and TRBJ2-1; D remains unclear. The CDR3 consists of 14 residues. The germline CDR1 and CDR2 sequences are MNHEY and SMNVEV (reference sequence). The CDR3 protein is CANSLSPLYNEQFF. CDR3 nucleotides: TGTGCCAACAGTTTATCCCCTCTCTACAATGAGCAGTTCTTC.

The chain uses TRBV23-1 and TRBJ2-1, with 9 bases identical to TRBD2. TRBV23-1 is labeled an ORF, and its function is uncertain. The CDR3 has 16 amino acids. The V gene end was trimmed by 2 bases and the J gene end by 5 bases; junction bases not matched to a gene: 7. For the CDR3, the DNA is TGCGCCAGCAGTCAAGTAGCGGGGGAAACTAACAATGAGCAGTTCTTC. Amino acids: CASSQVAGETNNEQFF.

This clonotype has a handful of counts. The chain couples TRBV7-8 to TRBJ2-5; TRBD2 aligns across 11 bases. The CDR3 length is 18 residues. V lost 6 bases, J lost 2 bases, and 14 bases stayed unmatched. The germline V gene has CDR1 SGHVS and CDR2 FQNEAQ. CDR3 amino acids: CASRTLSGGALIQETQYF. The CDR3 DNA follows: TGTGCCAGCAGGACCCTTAGCGGGGGGGCTCTAATACAAGAGACCCAGTACTTC.

The chain uses TRBV7-9 and TRBJ1-2, with TRBD1 matching over 7 bases. The germline V gene has CDR1 SEHNR and CDR2 FQNEAQ (reference sequence). The J segment lost 2 bases and the V segment lost 3 bases, leaving 12 bases of the junction unmatched. CDR3 length: 17 amino acids. The CDR3 nucleotides read TGTGCCAGCAGCTTGTCCTCGACAGGGCCGGCGAACTATGGCTACACCTTC. Its translation is CASSLSSTGPANYGYTF.

There are a few counts of this clonotype. The rearrangement joins TRBV6-2 or TRBV6-3 to TRBJ1-1, with D maybe TRBD1 (5 bases). The CDR3 consists of 12 residues. The germline CDR1 and CDR2 sequences are MNHEY and SVGEGT. Trimming removed 7 bases from V and 11 bases from J, with 17 bases in between. As DNA, the CDR3 is TGTGCCAGCACCGGGACTGCCCTTGATGCTTTCTTT. Amino acids: CASTGTALDAFF.

This clonotype was counted only a few times. The chain couples TRBV2 to TRBJ2-7, with 9 bases matching TRBD1. Germline loops: CDR1 SNHLY, CDR2 FYNNEI. The CDR3 is 15 amino acids. Trimming at V came to 0 bases and at J to 4 bases, leaving 4 bases not matched to a gene. The CDR3 is CASSEAGQGLYEQYF. The CDR3 nucleotides read TGTGCCAGCAGTGAAGCGGGACAGGGCCTGTACGAGCAGTACTTC.

The table lists this clonotype with a few counts. The genes are TRBV20-1 and TRBJ2-5; TRBD2 matches 9 bases. The CDR3 is made up of 17 amino acids. V was pared by 4 bases and J by 5 bases, with 17 bases of the junction left unmatched. Germline assignment: CDR1 DFQATT and CDR2 SNEGSKA (reference sequence). CDR3 protein: CSANEGWLAGSEETQYF. The CDR3 DNA is TGCAGTGCTAATGAGGGCTGGCTAGCGGGGTCTGAGGAGACCCAGTACTTC.